Each of the 30 T cell receptor beta chains below was sequenced from the same sample in a study of patients and donors after allogeneic stem cell transplantation (dated by TCRdb to 2018 to 2020). Libraries were built with RT-PCR. TCRdb shows the sequencer as NextSeq 550. The raw public reads went through TCRdb reprocessing: fastp at Q25, MiXCR clone calling, in-frame beta chains kept. Rows matching on CDR3 protein sequence are summarized as one entry with the most common DNA and genes. The sample contains some 960,000 distinct CDR3 sequences, approximately 18% of them found a single time. Clones ranked in the top ten supply around 6% of the sample. Source material: blood, either unsorted or a sorted T cell fraction (not recorded which). Source of these receptors: a human donor who was either an allogeneic HSCT recipient or a stem cell or donor lymphocyte infusion donor (not recorded which). It is not recorded whose cells these are; they may come from a transplant donor.

The rearrangement joins TRBV28 to TRBJ1-2, with 10 bases lining up with TRBD1. Trimming cost V 6 bases and J 7 bases; bases outside gene matches: 8. The germline gives CDR1 MDHEN, CDR2 SYDVKM. The CDR3 consists of 14 residues. The CDR3 reads CASRPATGGGGYTF. The CDR3 nucleotides are TGTGCCAGCAGGCCAGCGACAGGGGGCGGTGGCTACACCTTC.

The gene calls are TRBV5-1 and TRBJ2-7; TRBD1 agrees at 7 bases. With 1 base clipped from V and 6 bases from J, the junction kept 4 bases outside the gene matches. The CDR3 runs to 13 residues. Germline loops: CDR1 SGHRS, CDR2 YFSETQ. As DNA, the CDR3 is TGCGCCAGCAGCTTGTGGACAGGTTCCGAGCAGTACTTC. Residues: CASSLWTGSEQYF.

This clonotype was picked up a small number of times. The rearrangement uses TRBV28 and TRBJ1-1; no firm D call. Trimming left V 4 bases short and J 6 bases short, with 12 bases between. The CDR3 totals 13 residues. The V gene's germline CDR1 is MDHEN and CDR2 SYDVKM. The CDR3 region has the DNA TGTGCCAGCAGTTCGGCAGATCGTGCTGAAGCTTTCTTT. It is translated as CASSSADRAEAFF.

This clonotype has just a few counts. The chain has TRBV5-1 and TRBJ2-7; perhaps TRBD2 as D (6 bases). The CDR3 extends over 14 amino acids. Trimming removed 4 bases at V and 3 bases at J, with 14 bases between. In germline, CDR1 is SGHRS, CDR2 YFSETQ. Here the CDR3 reads CASSDRGSHYEQYF. In DNA form, the CDR3 reads TGCGCCAGCAGCGACCGGGGGTCCCACTACGAGCAGTACTTC.

This rearrangement joins TRBV5-1 to TRBJ2-2; 8 nucleotides line up with TRBD2. The germline CDR1 and CDR2 sequences are SGHRS and YFSETQ. This CDR3 has 15 residues. V shed 4 bases and J 6 bases; nucleotides not matched to a gene: 8. CDR3 DNA: TGCGCCAGCAGCGAGTTCGGGGGGGCAGCCGGGGAGCTGTTTTTT. Its translation is CASSEFGGAAGELFF.

The V and J genes are TRBV12-3 or TRBV12-4 and TRBJ1-3; D ambiguous. The CDR3 has 12 residues. V dropped 4 bases and J dropped 6 bases, with 7 bases sitting between them. The CDR3: CASSSNENTIYF. The CDR3 coding sequence is TGTGCCAGCAGTTCGAACGAAAACACCATATATTTT.

This rearrangement joins TRBV6-2 or TRBV6-3 to TRBJ1-4; D possibly corresponds to TRBD1 (6 bases). With 6 bases removed from V and 3 bases from J, the gap between germline ends came to 14 bases. CDR1 MNHEY and CDR2 SVGEGT come from the germline V gene. This CDR3 is built from 15 residues. CDR3 DNA sequence: TGTGCCAGCAGCAACCGGGACATCGCTAATGAAAAACTGTTTTTT. Its protein is CASSNRDIANEKLFF.

This chain connects TRBV6-2 or TRBV6-3 to TRBJ2-7, with unresolved D. The germline V gene encodes CDR1 MNHEY and CDR2 SVGEGT. The CDR3 covers 16 residues. The V and J ends lost 3 bases and 4 bases respectively, with 19 bases between them. The CDR3 spells CASSYLSSAQSYEQYF. The CDR3 coding sequence is TGTGCCAGCAGTTATTTATCTTCGGCGCAATCTTACGAGCAGTACTTC.

This clonotype appeared a few times. J is TRBJ2-5 and V is TRBV11-1; D is unresolved. Germline CDR1 is SGHAT and CDR2 is FQDESV (reference sequence). The CDR3 sequence is 14 residues long. With 5 bases removed from V and 7 bases from J, the gap between germline ends came to 17 bases. CDR3 sequence reads: CASSTRLALGTQYF. CDR3 sequence (DNA): TGTGCCAGCAGCACCAGACTTGCTTTGGGGACCCAGTACTTC.

The chain employs TRBV5-6 and TRBJ1-4, with D unresolved. This CDR3 is 13 amino acids long. Trimming took 2 bases from V and 7 from J, leaving 9 bases between them. Germline V gives CDR1 SGHDT, CDR2 YYEEEE. The DNA for the CDR3 is TGTGCCAGCAGCTTAAACGGAGGTGAAAAACTGTTTTTT. Its protein is CASSLNGGEKLFF.

V usage is TRBV20-1 and J usage is TRBJ2-3; D is uncertain. This CDR3 contains 14 residues. Germline V lookup: CDR1 DFQATT, CDR2 SNEGSKA (reference sequence). Trimming left V 1 base short and J 6 bases short, with 14 bases between. Here the CDR3 DNA reads TGCAGTGCTAGAGTCCGGGTTGGGCCCGATACGCAGTATTTT. Amino acids: CSARVRVGPDTQYF.

The V call is TRBV7-9, the J call TRBJ1-4; D possibly corresponds to TRBD1 (6 bases). V lost 6 bases and J lost 7, with 12 bases in between. This CDR3 contains 13 residues. CDR1 and CDR2 (germline): SEHNR, FQNEAQ (reference sequence). CDR3 in DNA: TGTGCCAGCAGTTTACAGGGAGTTGAAAAACTGTTTTTT. Protein sequence: CASSLQGVEKLFF.

This clonotype was seen ten or more times. This rearrangement joins TRBV3-1 to TRBJ2-7; 7 nucleotides match TRBD1. In germline, CDR1 is LGHDT, CDR2 YNNKEL (reference sequence). Trimming took 1 base from V and 4 from J; bases not matched to a gene: 1. The CDR3 contains 13 residues. The CDR3 loop is CASSQGTGYEQYF. In nucleotides, the CDR3 is TGTGCCAGCAGCCAAGGGACAGGTTACGAGCAGTACTTC.

V gene TRBV11-2 combines with J gene TRBJ1-2, with D maybe TRBD1 (6 bases). Germline CDR1 SGHAT, CDR2 FQNNGV. V dropped 0 bases and J dropped 8 bases, with 13 bases sitting between them. The CDR3 contains 14 residues. The CDR3 reads CASSLERGATGYTF. The CDR3 bases are TGTGCCAGCAGCTTAGAGCGGGGGGCGACCGGCTACACCTTC.

The chain recombines TRBV9 with TRBJ2-3; 7 positions match TRBD2. The germline V gene encodes CDR1 SGDLS and CDR2 YYNGEE. The trim removed 3 bases at V and 4 bases at J, leaving 14 bases unmatched. This CDR3 comprises 17 residues. In nucleotides, the CDR3 is TGTGCCAGCAGCGGGGGGATAGCGGGTGGAAGCTCAGATACGCAGTATTTT. The encoded protein is CASSGGIAGGSSDTQYF.

This chain links TRBV9 with TRBJ2-3; D gene ambiguous. CDR3 length: 13 amino acids. Per the germline V gene, CDR1 is SGDLS and CDR2 is YYNGEE. V dropped 2 bases and J dropped 2 bases, with 6 bases sitting between them. The CDR3 sequence is CASSVSHTDTQYF. CDR3 nucleotides: TGTGCCAGCAGCGTGTCTCACACAGATACGCAGTATTTT.

This clonotype showed up just a few times. The chain links TRBV5-1 to TRBJ2-7; the match to TRBD1 covers 9 bases. The CDR3 length is 14 residues. Germline V gene lookup returns CDR1 SGHRS and CDR2 YFSETQ. Trimming removed 3 bases from V and 4 bases from J; junction bases left unmatched: 5. CDR3 protein: CASSSRDRDYEQYF. CDR3 bases: TGCGCCAGCAGCTCCCGGGACAGGGATTACGAGCAGTACTTC.

This chain uses TRBV5-1 with TRBJ2-3, with D uncertain. The CDR3 covers 15 residues. Germline V lookup: CDR1 SGHRS, CDR2 YFSETQ. V was clipped by 0 bases and J by 6 bases, with 14 bases between them. CDR3 bases: TGCGCCAGCAGCTTGGAGGACCCGACCAGGGATACGCAGTATTTT. It encodes CASSLEDPTRDTQYF.

This chain connects TRBV30 to TRBJ1-3; D not certain. Between the trimmed V and J ends, which lost 0 bases and 0 bases, there was a span of 9 bases. The CDR3 runs 15 residues. Germline V gene lookup returns CDR1 GTSNPN and CDR2 SVGIG (reference sequence). The CDR3 DNA is TGTGCCTGGAGTGTAGGCCACCGCTCTGGAAACACCATATATTTT. It specifies CAWSVGHRSGNTIYF.

This clonotype was detected a few times. This chain connects TRBV6-5 to TRBJ1-2; maybe TRBD1 (5 bases). V lost 0 bases to trimming and J lost 4 bases, with 15 bases between them. This CDR3 has 16 amino acids. Germline loops: CDR1 MNHEY, CDR2 SVGAGI. CDR3 residues: CASSYSGRGIAYGYTF. The CDR3 coding sequence is TGTGCCAGCAGTTACTCGGGACGGGGCATCGCCTATGGCTACACCTTC.

This clonotype has only a few counts. The chain is built from TRBV6-1 and TRBJ2-5, with 8 bases fitting TRBD2. Trimming took 6 bases from V and 4 from J; bases not matched to a gene: 7. In germline, CDR1 is MNHNS, CDR2 SASEGT. The CDR3 extends over 14 amino acids. DNA for the CDR3: TGTGCCAGCAGCCTTAGCGGGGTCGTAGAGACCCAGTACTTC. Translation: CASSLSGVVETQYF.

The CDR3 here is CASSLDGQGYYEQYF. CDR3 in DNA: TGTGCCAGCAGCTTAGACGGCCAGGGTTATTACGAGCAGTACTTC. The rearrangement joins TRBV11-2 to TRBJ2-7; a weak D match, TRBD1 (5 bases). The CDR3 extends over 15 amino acids. V was pared by 0 bases and J by 4 bases, with 13 bases between. Germline loops: CDR1 SGHAT, CDR2 FQNNGV. Full variable domain (remainder filled in from reference TRBV11-2 and TRBJ2-7): EAGVAQSPRYKIIEKRQSVAFWCNPISGHATLYWYQQILGQGPKLLIQFQNNGVVDDSQLPKDRFSAERLKGVDSTLKIQPAKLEDSAVYLCASSLDGQGYYEQYFGPGTRLTVT.

This clonotype occurred a few times. The chain joins TRBV12-3 or TRBV12-4 to TRBJ2-6; D possibly corresponds to TRBD1 (6 bases). The CDR3 is 17 amino acids. Trimming removed 6 bases at V and 1 base at J, with 16 bases between. CDR3: CASRQGVSTSGANVLTF. CDR3 sequence (DNA): TGTGCCAGCAGACAGGGTGTGTCCACTTCTGGGGCCAACGTCCTGACTTTC.

The chain links TRBV6-2 or TRBV6-3 to TRBJ1-1, with TRBD1 matching 7 bases. Germline values: CDR1 MNHEY, CDR2 SVGEGT. The CDR3 sequence is 16 residues long. V gave up 2 bases and J gave up 1 base; unmatched junction bases: 7. CDR3 DNA: TGTGCCAGCAGTTACCCGCAGGGGGGATCGAACACTGAAGCTTTCTTT. Protein: CASSYPQGGSNTEAFF.

For the CDR3, the DNA is TGTGCCAGTAGTATAGACCTCTCCTCCTACGAGCAGTACTTC. It is translated as CASSIDLSSYEQYF. This chain uses TRBV19 with TRBJ2-7; D is ambiguous. The CDR3 runs to 14 residues. Trimming pared 0 bases from V and 0 bases from J, leaving 6 bases between. Germline CDR1 and CDR2: LNHDA and SQIVND (reference sequence).

This clonotype has a handful of counts. The rearrangement uses TRBV3-1 and TRBJ2-5; the D gene is possibly TRBD1 (6 bases). The germline V gene encodes CDR1 LGHDT and CDR2 YNNKEL (reference sequence). The CDR3 is 15 residues long. V was pared by 2 bases and J by 7 bases, with 17 bases between. The CDR3 region is CASSQNSQGWGTQYF. In nucleotides, the CDR3 is TGTGCCAGCAGCCAAAACTCCCAGGGGTGGGGGACCCAGTACTTC.

The V gene is TRBV20-1, the J gene TRBJ2-5; D may be TRBD1 or TRBD2 (6 bases each). The CDR3 sequence is 14 residues long. V lost 2 bases, J lost 4 bases, and 14 bases lay in between. Germline CDR1 reads DFQATT; CDR2 reads SNEGSKA (reference sequence). The CDR3 DNA sequence: TGCAGTGCTAGACAAAGGGGGGCCATAGAGACCCAGTACTTC. Protein sequence: CSARQRGAIETQYF.

This clonotype occurred a few times. The chain is built from TRBV7-9 and TRBJ2-1; no reliable D call. Per the germline V gene, CDR1 is SEHNR and CDR2 is FQNEAQ (reference sequence). V dropped 3 bases and J dropped 0 bases, with 9 bases sitting between them. CDR3 length: 15 residues. CDR3 sequence: CASSFPRSSYNEQFF. The CDR3 nucleotides are TGTGCCAGCAGCTTCCCGCGGAGCTCCTACAATGAGCAGTTCTTC.

V gene TRBV29-1 combines with J gene TRBJ1-1, with D perhaps TRBD1 (5 bases). The CDR3 totals 12 residues. CDR1 and CDR2 from the germline V gene are SQVTM and ANQGSEA. The germline V and J ends were trimmed by 4 bases and 2 bases, with 8 bases remaining between them. This chain's CDR3 is CSVGQTNTEAFF. CDR3 DNA sequence: TGCAGCGTTGGACAGACAAACACTGAAGCTTTCTTT.

In its sample, this clonotype was seen a few times. The chain employs TRBV6-1 and TRBJ2-1; tentative D call: TRBD2 (6 bases). This CDR3 contains 15 residues. Between the trimmed V and J ends, which lost 8 bases and 6 bases, there was a span of 20 bases. From germline, CDR1 is MNHNS and CDR2 SASEGT. CDR3 nucleotide sequence: TGTGCCAGCTGGGGTGCAGTCCGGGGGAGCAATGAGCAGTTCTTC. Translation: CASWGAVRGSNEQFF.